What follows is one T cell receptor (beta chain) and its context. What it binds is not known. Germline assignment: CDR1 SGHTA and CDR2 FQGNSA. V was cut by 1 base and J by 5 bases, with 11 bases left in between. The CDR3 is 14 residues long. These data belong to a study of cytomegalovirus exposure and HLA in healthy donors. As for the study in general: In an early release, HLA-typed donors contributed approximately 80 million unique TCR sequences. Findings and caveats of the study: When the data were analyzed later, several of the most significant clusters appeared to be linked to common viral pathogens. A later analysis, which compared TCR beta chains of equal frequency, found the HLA-associated ones more clonally expanded. Overall, approximately 150 TCR beta chains were annotated as cytomegalovirus-associated.

60 Vbeta and 13 Jbeta primers were used in PCR. Assay: immunoSEQ multiplex PCR; the TCRdb copy retains only in-frame clones and omits some. The data show about 120,000 clones, with around 75% seen just once and 1.6% held by the top ten. This sequence was found in a woman aged 18-29 years in good health and CMV-seronegative. The chain has TRBV7-2 and TRBJ1-1; TRBD1 is a possible D gene (5 bases). The sample comprised PBMCs. The CDR3 DNA reads as TGTGCCAGCAGCTTAGAGAGGGGAGGGACTGAAGCTTTCTTT. Protein: CASSLERGGTEAFF.